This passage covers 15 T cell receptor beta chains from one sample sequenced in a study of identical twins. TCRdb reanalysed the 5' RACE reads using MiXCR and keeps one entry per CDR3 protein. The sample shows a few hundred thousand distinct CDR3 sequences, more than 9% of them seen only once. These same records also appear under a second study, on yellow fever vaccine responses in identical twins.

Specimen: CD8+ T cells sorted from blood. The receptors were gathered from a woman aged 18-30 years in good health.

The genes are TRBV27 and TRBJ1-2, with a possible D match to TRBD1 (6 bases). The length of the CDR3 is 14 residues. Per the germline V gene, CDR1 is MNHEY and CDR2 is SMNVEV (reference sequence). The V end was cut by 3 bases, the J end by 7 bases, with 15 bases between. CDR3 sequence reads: CASSFARGKSGYTF. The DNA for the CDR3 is TGTGCCAGCAGTTTTGCCAGGGGAAAAAGTGGCTACACCTTC.

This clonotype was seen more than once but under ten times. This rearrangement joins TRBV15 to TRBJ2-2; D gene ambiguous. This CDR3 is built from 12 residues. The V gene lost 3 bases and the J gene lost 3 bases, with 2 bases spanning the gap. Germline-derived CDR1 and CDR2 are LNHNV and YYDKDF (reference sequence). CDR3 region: CATSSDTGELFF. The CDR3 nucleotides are TGTGCCACCAGCAGCGACACCGGGGAGCTGTTTTTT. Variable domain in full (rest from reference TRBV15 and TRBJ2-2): DAMVIQNPRYQVTQFGKPVTLSCSQTLNHNVMYWYQQKSSQAPKLLFHYYDKDFNNEADTPDNFQSRRPNTSFCFLDIRSPGLGDTAMYLCATSSDTGELFFGEGSRLTVL.

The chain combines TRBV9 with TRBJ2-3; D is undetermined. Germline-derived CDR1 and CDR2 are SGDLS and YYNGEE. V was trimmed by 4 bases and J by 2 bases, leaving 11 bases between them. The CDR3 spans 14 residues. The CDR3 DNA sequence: TGTGCCAGCAGCCCTTCCTGGGCCACAGATACGCAGTATTTT. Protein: CASSPSWATDTQYF.

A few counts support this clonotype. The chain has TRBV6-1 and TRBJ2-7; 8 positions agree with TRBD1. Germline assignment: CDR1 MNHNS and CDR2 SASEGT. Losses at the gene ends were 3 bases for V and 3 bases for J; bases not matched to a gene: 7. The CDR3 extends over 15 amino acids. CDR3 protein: CASSEGQDFGYEQYV. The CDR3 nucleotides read TGTGCCAGCAGTGAGGGACAGGACTTCGGCTACGAGCAGTACGTC.

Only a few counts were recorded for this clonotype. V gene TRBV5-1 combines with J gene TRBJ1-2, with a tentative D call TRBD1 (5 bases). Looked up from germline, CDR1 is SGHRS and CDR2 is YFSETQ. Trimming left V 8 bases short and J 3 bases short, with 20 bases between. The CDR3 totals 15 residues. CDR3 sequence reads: CASANGGSYDYGYTF. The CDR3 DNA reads TGCGCCAGTGCCAACGGGGGTTCCTACGACTATGGCTACACCTTC. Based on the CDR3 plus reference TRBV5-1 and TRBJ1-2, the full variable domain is KAGVTQTPRYLIKTRGQQVTLSCSPISGHRSVSWYQQTPGQGLQFLFEYFSETQRNKGNFPGRFSGRQFSNSRSEMNVSTLELGDSALYLCASANGGSYDYGYTFGSGTRLTVV.

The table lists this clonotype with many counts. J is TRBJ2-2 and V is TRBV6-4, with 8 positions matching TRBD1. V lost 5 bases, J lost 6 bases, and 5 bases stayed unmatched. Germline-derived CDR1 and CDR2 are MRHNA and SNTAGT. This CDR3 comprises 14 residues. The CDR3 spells CASSQGQGAGELFF. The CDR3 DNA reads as TGTGCCAGCAGTCAAGGACAGGGTGCCGGGGAGCTGTTTTTT.

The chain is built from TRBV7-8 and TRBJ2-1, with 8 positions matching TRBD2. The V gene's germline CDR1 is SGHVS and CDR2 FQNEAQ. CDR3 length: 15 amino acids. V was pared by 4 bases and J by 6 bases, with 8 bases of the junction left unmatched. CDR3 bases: TGTGCCAGCAGCTCCGGGCGGGGGGCGGCCAATGAGCAGTTCTTC. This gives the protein CASSSGRGAANEQFF.

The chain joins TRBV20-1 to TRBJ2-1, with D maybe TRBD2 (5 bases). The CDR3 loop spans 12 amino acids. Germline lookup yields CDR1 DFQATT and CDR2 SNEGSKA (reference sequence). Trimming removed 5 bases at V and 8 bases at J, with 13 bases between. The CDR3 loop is CSACPSGHEQFF. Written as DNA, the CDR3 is TGCAGTGCTTGCCCGAGCGGACATGAGCAGTTCTTC.

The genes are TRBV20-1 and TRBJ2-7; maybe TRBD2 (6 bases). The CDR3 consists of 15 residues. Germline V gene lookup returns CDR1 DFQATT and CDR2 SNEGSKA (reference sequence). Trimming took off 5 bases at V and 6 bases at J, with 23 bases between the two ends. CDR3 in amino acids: CSAHSGHGGSTEQYF. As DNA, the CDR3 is TGCAGTGCTCACTCAGGGCACGGAGGGTCTACCGAGCAGTACTTC.

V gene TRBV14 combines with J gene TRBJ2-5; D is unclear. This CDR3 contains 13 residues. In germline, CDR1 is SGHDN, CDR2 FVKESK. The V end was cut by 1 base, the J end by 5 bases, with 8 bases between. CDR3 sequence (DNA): TGTGCCAGCAGCCAAGTCCAAGGGGAGACCCAGTACTTC. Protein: CASSQVQGETQYF.

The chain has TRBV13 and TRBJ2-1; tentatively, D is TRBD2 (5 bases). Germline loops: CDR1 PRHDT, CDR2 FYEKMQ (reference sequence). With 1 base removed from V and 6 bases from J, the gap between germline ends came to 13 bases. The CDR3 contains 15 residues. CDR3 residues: CASSLEGLSSNEQFF. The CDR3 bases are TGTGCCAGCAGCTTAGAAGGACTGTCATCCAATGAGCAGTTCTTC.

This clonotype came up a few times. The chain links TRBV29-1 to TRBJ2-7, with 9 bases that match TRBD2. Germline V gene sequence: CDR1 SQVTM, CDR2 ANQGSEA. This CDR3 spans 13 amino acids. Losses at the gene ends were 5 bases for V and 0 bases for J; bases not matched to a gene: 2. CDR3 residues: CSVLAGSSYEQYF. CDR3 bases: TGCAGCGTTCTAGCGGGGTCCTCCTACGAGCAGTACTTC.

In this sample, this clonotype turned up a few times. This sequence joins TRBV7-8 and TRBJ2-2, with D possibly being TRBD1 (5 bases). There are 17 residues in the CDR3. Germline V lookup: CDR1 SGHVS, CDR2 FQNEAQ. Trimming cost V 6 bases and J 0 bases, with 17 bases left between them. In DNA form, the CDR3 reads TGTGCCAGCAGGGACCATCAGGGTGCCGCGAACACCGGGGAGCTGTTTTTT. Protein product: CASRDHQGAANTGELFF.

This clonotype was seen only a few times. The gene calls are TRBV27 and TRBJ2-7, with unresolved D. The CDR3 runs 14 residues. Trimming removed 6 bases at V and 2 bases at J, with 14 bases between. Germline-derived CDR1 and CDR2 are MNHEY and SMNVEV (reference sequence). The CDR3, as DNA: TGTGCCAGCAGCCCCCACGGGCCCACCTACGAGCAGTACGTC. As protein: CASSPHGPTYEQYV.

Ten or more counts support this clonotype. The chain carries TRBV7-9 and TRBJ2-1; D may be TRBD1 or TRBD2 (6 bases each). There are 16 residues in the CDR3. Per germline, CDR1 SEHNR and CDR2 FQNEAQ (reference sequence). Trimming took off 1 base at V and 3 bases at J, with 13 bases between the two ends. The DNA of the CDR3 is TGTGCCAGCAGCTTAGTAGCGGACAGCCTCTACAATGAGCAGTTCTTC. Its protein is CASSLVADSLYNEQFF.